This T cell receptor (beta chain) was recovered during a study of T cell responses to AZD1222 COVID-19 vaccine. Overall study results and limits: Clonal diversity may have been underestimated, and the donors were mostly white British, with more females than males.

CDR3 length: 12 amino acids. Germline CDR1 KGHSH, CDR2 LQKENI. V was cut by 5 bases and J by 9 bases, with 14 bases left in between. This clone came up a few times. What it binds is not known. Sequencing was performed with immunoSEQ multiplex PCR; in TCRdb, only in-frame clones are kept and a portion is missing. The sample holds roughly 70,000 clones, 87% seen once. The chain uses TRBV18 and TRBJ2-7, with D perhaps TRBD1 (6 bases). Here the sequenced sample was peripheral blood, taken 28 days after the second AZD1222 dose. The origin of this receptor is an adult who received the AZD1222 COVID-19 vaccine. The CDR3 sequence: CASSSTGGGQYF. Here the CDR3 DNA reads TGTGCCAGCTCATCGACTGGGGGCGGGCAGTACTTC.